This TCR beta chain was identified in a study of blood T cells in healthy people across ages. The donors, healthy Caucasians from Russia, were aged roughly 6 to 100. The authors ran a second PCR of about 7 to 11 cycles using a sample-barcoded 5' primer and a J-beta primer mix. TCRdb fed the 5' RACE reads into MiXCR, producing one record per CDR3 protein. Among approximately 850,000 distinct CDR3 sequences, around 42% were seen once, and the ten largest hold around 21%. Findings and caveats of the study: Possibly confounding the expanded clonotype changes was the fact that donor CMV status was unknown. Higher diversity and more naive CD4+ cells were features of long-lived donors, compared to aged donors.

For this clonotype: The antigen is unknown.

The specimen was blood. The receptor's source is a man between 60 and 75 years old in good health.

In DNA form, the CDR3 reads TGTGCCAGCAGTTTGGCGGGACAGGGGACCCACCATTACGAGCAGTACTTC. Translated, it gives CASSLAGQGTHHYEQYF. The rearrangement uses TRBV12-3 or TRBV12-4 and TRBJ2-7; 10 nucleotides agree with TRBD1. The CDR3 extends over 17 amino acids. After removal of 3 bases from V and 4 bases from J, the junction contained 12 bases not matched to a gene.